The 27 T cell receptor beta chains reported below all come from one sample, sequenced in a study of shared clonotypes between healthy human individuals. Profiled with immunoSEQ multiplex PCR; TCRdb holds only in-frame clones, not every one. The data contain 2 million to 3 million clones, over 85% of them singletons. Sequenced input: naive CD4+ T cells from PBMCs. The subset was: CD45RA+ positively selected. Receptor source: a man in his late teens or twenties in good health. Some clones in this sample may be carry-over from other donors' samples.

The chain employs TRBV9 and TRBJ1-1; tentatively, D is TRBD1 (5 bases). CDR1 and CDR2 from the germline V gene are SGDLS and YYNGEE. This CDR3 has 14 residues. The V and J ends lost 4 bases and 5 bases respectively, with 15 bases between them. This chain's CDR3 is CASSPPAGRTEAFF. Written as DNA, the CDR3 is TGTGCCAGCAGCCCCCCGGCAGGGAGAACTGAAGCTTTCTTT.

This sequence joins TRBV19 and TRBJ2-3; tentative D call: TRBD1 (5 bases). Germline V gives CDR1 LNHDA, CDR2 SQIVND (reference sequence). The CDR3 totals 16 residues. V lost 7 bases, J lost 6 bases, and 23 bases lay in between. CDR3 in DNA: TGTGCCAGTAAACAGGATGGGCTCCGAAACCCGGATACGCAGTATTTT. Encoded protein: CASKQDGLRNPDTQYF.

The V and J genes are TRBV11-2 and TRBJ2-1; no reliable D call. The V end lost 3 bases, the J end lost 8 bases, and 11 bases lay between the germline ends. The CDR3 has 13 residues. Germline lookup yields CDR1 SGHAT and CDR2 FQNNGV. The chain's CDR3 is CASSLTRRDEQFF. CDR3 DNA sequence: TGTGCCAGCAGCTTGACTCGACGGGATGAGCAGTTCTTC.

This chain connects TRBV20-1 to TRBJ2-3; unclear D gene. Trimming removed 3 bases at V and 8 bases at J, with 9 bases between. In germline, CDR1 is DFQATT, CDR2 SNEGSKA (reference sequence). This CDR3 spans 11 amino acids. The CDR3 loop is CSARESGTQYF. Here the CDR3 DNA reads TGCAGTGCTAGGGAGTCTGGTACGCAGTATTTT.

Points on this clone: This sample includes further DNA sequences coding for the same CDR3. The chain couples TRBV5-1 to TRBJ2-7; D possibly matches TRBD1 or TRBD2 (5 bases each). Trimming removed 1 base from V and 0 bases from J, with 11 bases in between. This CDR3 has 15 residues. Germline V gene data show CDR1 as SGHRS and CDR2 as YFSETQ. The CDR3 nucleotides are TGCGCCAGCAGCTTGACGGGGCTCGACTCCTACGAGCAGTACTTC. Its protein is CASSLTGLDSYEQYF.

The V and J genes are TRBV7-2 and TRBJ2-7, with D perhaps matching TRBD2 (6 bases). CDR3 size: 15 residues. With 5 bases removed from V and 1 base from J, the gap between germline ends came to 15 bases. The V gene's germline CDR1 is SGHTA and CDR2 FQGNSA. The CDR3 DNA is TGTGCCAGCAGCCACCGGAGGGCGTTATCCTACGAGCAGTACTTC. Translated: CASSHRRALSYEQYF.

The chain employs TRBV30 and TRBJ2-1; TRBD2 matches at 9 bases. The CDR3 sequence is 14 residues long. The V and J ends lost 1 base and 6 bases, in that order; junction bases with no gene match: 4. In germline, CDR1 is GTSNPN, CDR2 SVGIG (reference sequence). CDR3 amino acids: CAWSGGRAFNEQFF. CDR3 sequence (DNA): TGTGCCTGGAGTGGCGGGAGGGCCTTCAATGAGCAGTTCTTC.

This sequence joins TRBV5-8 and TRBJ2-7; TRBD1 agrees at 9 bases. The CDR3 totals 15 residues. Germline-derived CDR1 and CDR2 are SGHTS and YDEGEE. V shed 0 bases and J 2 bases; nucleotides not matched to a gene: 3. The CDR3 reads CASSLAGQGTYEQYF. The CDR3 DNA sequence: TGTGCCAGCAGCTTGGCGGGACAGGGTACCTACGAGCAGTACTTC.

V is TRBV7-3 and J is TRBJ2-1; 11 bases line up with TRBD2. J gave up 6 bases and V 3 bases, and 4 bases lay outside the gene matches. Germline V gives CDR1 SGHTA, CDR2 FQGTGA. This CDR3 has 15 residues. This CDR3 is CASSFGTSGANEQFF. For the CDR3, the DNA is TGTGCCAGCAGCTTCGGGACTAGCGGTGCCAATGAGCAGTTCTTC. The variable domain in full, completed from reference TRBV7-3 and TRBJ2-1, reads GAGVSQTPSNKVTEKGKYVELRCDPISGHTALYWYRQSLGQGPEFLIYFQGTGAADDSGLPNDRFFAVRPEGSVSTLKIQRTERGDSAVYLCASSFGTSGANEQFFGPGTRLTVL.

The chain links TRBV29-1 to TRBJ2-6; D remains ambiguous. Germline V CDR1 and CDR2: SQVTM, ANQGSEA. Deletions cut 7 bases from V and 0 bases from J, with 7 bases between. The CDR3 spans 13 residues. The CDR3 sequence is CSGVASGANVLTF. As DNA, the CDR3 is TGCAGCGGGGTGGCCTCTGGGGCCAACGTCCTGACTTTC.

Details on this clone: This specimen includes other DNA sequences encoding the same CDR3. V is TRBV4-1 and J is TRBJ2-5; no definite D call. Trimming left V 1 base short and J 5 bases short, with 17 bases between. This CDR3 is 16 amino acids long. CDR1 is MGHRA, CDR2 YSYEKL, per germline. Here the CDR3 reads CASSQALGLERETQYF. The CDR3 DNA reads TGCGCCAGCAGCCAAGCTTTGGGTCTAGAGAGGGAGACCCAGTACTTC.

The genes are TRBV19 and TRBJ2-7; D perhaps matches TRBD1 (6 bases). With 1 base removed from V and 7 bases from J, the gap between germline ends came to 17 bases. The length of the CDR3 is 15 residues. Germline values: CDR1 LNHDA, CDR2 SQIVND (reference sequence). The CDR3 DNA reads TGTGCCAGTAGTATAGCGGCAGGGGAAGGTAGGGAGCAGTACTTC. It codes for CASSIAAGEGREQYF.

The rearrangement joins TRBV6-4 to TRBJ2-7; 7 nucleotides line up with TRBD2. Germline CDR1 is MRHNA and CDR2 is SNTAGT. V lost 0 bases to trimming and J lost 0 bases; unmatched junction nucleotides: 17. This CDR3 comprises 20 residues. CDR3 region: CASSDSASGLPFRSSYEQYF. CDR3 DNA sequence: TGTGCCAGCAGTGACTCGGCTAGCGGACTGCCTTTCCGAAGCTCCTACGAGCAGTACTTC.

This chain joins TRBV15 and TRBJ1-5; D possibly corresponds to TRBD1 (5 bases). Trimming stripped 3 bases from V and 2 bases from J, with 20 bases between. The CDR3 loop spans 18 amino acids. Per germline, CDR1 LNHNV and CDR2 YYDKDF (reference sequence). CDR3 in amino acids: CATSSPTSGGFGNQPQHF. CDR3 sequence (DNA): TGTGCCACCAGCAGTCCCACTTCCGGGGGATTCGGCAATCAGCCCCAGCATTTT.

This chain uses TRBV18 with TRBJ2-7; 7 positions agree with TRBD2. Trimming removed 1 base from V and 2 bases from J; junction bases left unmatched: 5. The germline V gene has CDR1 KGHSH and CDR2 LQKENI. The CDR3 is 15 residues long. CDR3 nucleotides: TGTGCCAGCTCACCACAGAGCGGGACCACCTACGAGCAGTACTTC. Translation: CASSPQSGTTYEQYF.

The CDR3 here is CASSSRTEAQPQHF. CDR3 DNA sequence: TGTGCCAGCAGTTCCAGGACAGAAGCTCAGCCCCAGCATTTT. The V gene is TRBV6-5, the J gene TRBJ1-5, with D tentatively TRBD1 (6 bases). The V gene's germline CDR1 is MNHEY and CDR2 SVGAGI. The CDR3 is 14 residues long. The V end lost 4 bases, the J end lost 6 bases, and 13 bases lay between the germline ends.

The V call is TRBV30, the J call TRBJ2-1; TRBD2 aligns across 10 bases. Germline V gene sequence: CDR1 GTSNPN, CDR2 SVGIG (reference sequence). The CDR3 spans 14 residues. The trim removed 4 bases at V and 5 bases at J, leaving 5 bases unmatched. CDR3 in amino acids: CAWKGLAEDNEQFF. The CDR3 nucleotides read TGTGCCTGGAAAGGACTAGCGGAAGACAATGAGCAGTTCTTC.

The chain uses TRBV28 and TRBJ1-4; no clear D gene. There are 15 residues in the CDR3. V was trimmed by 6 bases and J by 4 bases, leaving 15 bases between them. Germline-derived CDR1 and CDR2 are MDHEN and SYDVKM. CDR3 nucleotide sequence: TGTGCCAGCAGCCCGGGCAGCCCAAGTAATGAAAAACTGTTTTTT. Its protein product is CASSPGSPSNEKLFF.

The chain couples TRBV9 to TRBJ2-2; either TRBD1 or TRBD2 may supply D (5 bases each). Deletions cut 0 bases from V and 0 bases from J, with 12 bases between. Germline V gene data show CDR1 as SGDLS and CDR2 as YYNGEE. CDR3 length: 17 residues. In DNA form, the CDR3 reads TGTGCCAGCAGCGTAGCTCGGGGACGAACGAACACCGGGGAGCTGTTTTTT. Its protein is CASSVARGRTNTGELFF.

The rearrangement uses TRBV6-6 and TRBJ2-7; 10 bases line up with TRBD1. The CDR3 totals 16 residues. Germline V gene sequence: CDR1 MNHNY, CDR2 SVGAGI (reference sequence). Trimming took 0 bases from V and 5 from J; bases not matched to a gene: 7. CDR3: CASSYSPGTGVDEQYF. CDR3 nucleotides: TGTGCCAGCAGTTACTCGCCCGGGACAGGGGTCGACGAGCAGTACTTC.

The CDR3: CASSGGTENFYEQYF. In DNA, the CDR3 is TGTGCCAGCAGCGGTGGGACGGAAAATTTCTACGAGCAGTACTTC. The gene calls are TRBV7-9 and TRBJ2-7; tentatively, D is TRBD1 or TRBD2 (5 bases each). The length of the CDR3 is 15 residues. Trimming removed 5 bases at V and 3 bases at J, with 17 bases between. Per germline, CDR1 SEHNR and CDR2 FQNEAQ (reference sequence).

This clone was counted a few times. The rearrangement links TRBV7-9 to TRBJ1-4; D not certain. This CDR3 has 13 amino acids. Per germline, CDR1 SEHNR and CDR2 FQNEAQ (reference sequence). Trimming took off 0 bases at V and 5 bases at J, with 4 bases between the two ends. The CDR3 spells CASSLALNEKLFF. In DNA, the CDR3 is TGTGCCAGCAGCTTAGCCCTAAATGAAAAACTGTTTTTT. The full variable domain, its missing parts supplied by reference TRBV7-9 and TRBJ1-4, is DTGVSQNPRHKITKRGQNVTFRCDPISEHNRLYWYRQTLGQGPEFLTYFQNEAQLEKSRLLSDRFSAERPKGSFSTLEIQRTEQGDSAMYLCASSLALNEKLFFGSGTQLSVL.

This CDR3 is CSVERGQNGYTF. The CDR3 DNA reads TGCAGCGTGGAACGGGGACAGAATGGCTACACCTTC. V is TRBV29-1 and J is TRBJ1-2; 7 bases map to TRBD1. Germline lookup yields CDR1 SQVTM and CDR2 ANQGSEA. The CDR3 is 12 amino acids. J gave up 6 bases and V 6 bases, and 7 bases lay outside the gene matches.

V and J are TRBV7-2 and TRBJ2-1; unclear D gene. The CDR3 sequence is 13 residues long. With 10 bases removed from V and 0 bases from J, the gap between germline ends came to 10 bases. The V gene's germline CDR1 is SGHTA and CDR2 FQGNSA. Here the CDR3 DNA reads TGTGCCAACGCAGAGAGCTCCTACAATGAGCAGTTCTTC. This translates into CANAESSYNEQFF. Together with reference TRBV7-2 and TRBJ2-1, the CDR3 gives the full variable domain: GAGVSQSPSNKVTEKGKDVELRCDPISGHTALYWYRQSLGQGLEFLIYFQGNSAPDKSGLPSDRFSAERTGGSVSTLTIQRTQQEDSAVYLCANAESSYNEQFFGPGTRLTVL.

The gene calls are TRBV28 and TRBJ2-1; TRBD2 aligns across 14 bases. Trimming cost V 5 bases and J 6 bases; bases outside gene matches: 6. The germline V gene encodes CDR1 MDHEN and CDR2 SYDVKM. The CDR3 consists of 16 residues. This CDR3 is CASSSLGTSGGNEQFF. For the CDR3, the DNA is TGTGCCAGCAGTAGCCTGGGGACTAGCGGGGGCAATGAGCAGTTCTTC.

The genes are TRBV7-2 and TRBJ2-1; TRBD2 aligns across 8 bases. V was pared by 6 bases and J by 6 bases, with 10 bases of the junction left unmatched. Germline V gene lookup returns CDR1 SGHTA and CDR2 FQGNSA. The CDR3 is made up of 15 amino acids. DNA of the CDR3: TGTGCCAGCAGTCAGACGGGAGGGCCGGGCAATGAGCAGTTCTTC. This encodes CASSQTGGPGNEQFF.

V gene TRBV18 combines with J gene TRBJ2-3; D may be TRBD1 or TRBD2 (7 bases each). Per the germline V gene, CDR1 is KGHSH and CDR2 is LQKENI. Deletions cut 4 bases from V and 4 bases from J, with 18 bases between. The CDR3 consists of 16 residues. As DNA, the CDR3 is TGTGCCAGCTCACTAAGAGCGGGAACAGGGGCAGATACGCAGTATTTT. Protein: CASSLRAGTGADTQYF.